Below, 18 T cell receptor beta chains from the same sample are listed, as sequenced in a study of blood T cell repertoires in COVID-19. The repertoire was sequenced with immunoSEQ multiplex PCR; TCRdb's copy has only in-frame clones and lacks some. The profile shows around 100,000 clones, 75% to 90% of them singletons. Sequences were obtained from peripheral blood. The receptors were gathered from a human donor in a cohort sampled during active COVID-19.

The chain links TRBV19 to TRBJ2-2, with TRBD1 identical over 9 bases. Looked up from germline, CDR1 is LNHDA and CDR2 is SQIVND (reference sequence). The CDR3 loop spans 14 amino acids. V shed 8 bases and J 9 bases; nucleotides not matched to a gene: 10. CDR3 loop: CASEKTGGGWELFF. CDR3 nucleotide sequence: TGTGCCAGTGAAAAAACAGGGGGCGGATGGGAGCTGTTTTTT.

The genes are TRBV5-1 and TRBJ1-1; D perhaps matches TRBD1 (5 bases). This CDR3 has 14 amino acids. Germline V gives CDR1 SGHRS, CDR2 YFSETQ. Trimming took off 3 bases at V and 4 bases at J, with 13 bases between the two ends. The DNA for the CDR3 is TGCGCCAGCAGCTCGGGACGGGAGGTCACTGAAGCTTTCTTT. This translates into CASSSGREVTEAFF.

This sequence joins TRBV5-1 and TRBJ2-6, with D tentatively TRBD1 (5 bases). The germline V gene has CDR1 SGHRS and CDR2 YFSETQ. V shed 5 bases and J shed 3 bases, with 12 bases lying between them. The CDR3 sequence is 15 residues long. The CDR3 nucleotides are TGCGCCAGCAGAATAACAGGCTTTGGGGCCAACGTCCTGACTTTC. Translated: CASRITGFGANVLTF.

In DNA form, the CDR3 reads TGTGCCAGCAGCAAGTCGGGGGGGCAAGAGACCCAGTACTTC. Protein product: CASSKSGGQETQYF. The chain links TRBV11-2 to TRBJ2-5; 8 bases agree with TRBD2. Germline trimming cut 5 bases from V and 2 bases from J; bases unmatched to any gene: 4. The CDR3 consists of 14 residues. The germline CDR1 and CDR2 sequences are SGHAT and FQNNGV. The entire variable domain, with the rest obtained from reference TRBV11-2 and TRBJ2-5, is as follows: EAGVAQSPRYKIIEKRQSVAFWCNPISGHATLYWYQQILGQGPKLLIQFQNNGVVDDSQLPKDRFSAERLKGVDSTLKIQPAKLEDSAVYLCASSKSGGQETQYFGPGTRLLVL.

This clone was recorded only once. V gene TRBV9 combines with J gene TRBJ1-4; 7 bases agree with TRBD1. Per the germline V gene, CDR1 is SGDLS and CDR2 is YYNGEE. Losses at the gene ends were 0 bases for V and 6 bases for J; bases not matched to a gene: 8. This CDR3 is built from 16 residues. CDR3 region: CASSVVAGRGDEKLFF. The CDR3 region has the DNA TGTGCCAGCAGCGTAGTTGCTGGCAGGGGGGATGAAAAACTGTTTTTT.

The V and J genes are TRBV19 and TRBJ2-2; TRBD2 agrees at 16 bases. The CDR3 sequence is 15 residues long. J was trimmed by 11 bases and V by 4 bases; bases with no gene match: 4. Germline CDR1 reads LNHDA; CDR2 reads SQIVND (reference sequence). CDR3 bases: TGTGCCAGTAGTACGGGACTAGCGGGGGGGCCTGAGCTGTTTTTT. This gives the protein CASSTGLAGGPELFF.

This clone has only a few counts. The J gene is TRBJ1-5, the V gene TRBV12-5, with 7 bases matching TRBD1. V was clipped by 1 base and J by 6 bases; unmatched bases: 3. CDR1 and CDR2 from the germline V gene are LGHNT and FRNRAP. This CDR3 spans 14 amino acids. The CDR3 region is CASGLGQGFQPQHF. The CDR3 DNA reads as TGTGCTAGTGGTTTGGGACAGGGATTTCAGCCCCAGCATTTT. The full variable domain, with the rest looked up from reference TRBV12-5 and TRBJ1-5, is DARVTQTPRHKVTEMGQEVTMRCQPILGHNTVFWYRQTMMQGLELLAYFRNRAPLDDSGMPKDRFSAEMPDATLATLKIQPSEPRDSAVYFCASGLGQGFQPQHFGDGTRLSIL.

This clone was seen a handful of times. The chain couples TRBV6-2 or TRBV6-3 to TRBJ1-1; D not resolved. Trimming removed 4 bases at V and 1 base at J, with 10 bases between. The V gene's germline CDR1 is MNHEY and CDR2 SVGEGT. The CDR3 covers 14 residues. The CDR3 DNA reads TGTGCCAGCAGTTCCCCCCCAGAGAACACTGAAGCTTTCTTT. Encoded protein: CASSSPPENTEAFF.

The J gene is TRBJ2-6, the V gene TRBV19, with D perhaps matching TRBD1 (5 bases). The CDR3 contains 14 residues. Germline assignment: CDR1 LNHDA and CDR2 SQIVND (reference sequence). Trimming pared 5 bases from V and 0 bases from J, leaving 5 bases between. In DNA, the CDR3 is TGTGCCAGTAGTGGGGCCTCTGGGGCCAACGTCCTGACTTTC. This gives the protein CASSGASGANVLTF.

This clone has just a few counts. The chain links TRBV7-9 to TRBJ2-1, with D perhaps matching TRBD1 (6 bases). CDR3 length equals 15 residues. Trimming took 0 bases from V and 5 from J, leaving 11 bases between them. The V gene's germline CDR1 is SEHNR and CDR2 FQNEAQ (reference sequence). The CDR3 DNA reads as TGTGCCAGCAGCTTAGCGCAGGGGCGAGACAATGAGCAGTTCTTC. It translates to CASSLAQGRDNEQFF.

This chain joins TRBV3-1 (or the pseudogene TRBV3-2) and TRBJ1-1; tentatively, D is TRBD1 (5 bases). Germline V gene data show CDR1 as LGHDT and CDR2 as YNNKEL (reference sequence). This CDR3 comprises 13 residues. V lost 2 bases and J 7 bases, leaving 11 bases between the germline ends. This CDR3 is CASSQKGVSEAFF. In DNA, the CDR3 is TGTGCCAGCAGCCAAAAAGGGGTAAGTGAAGCTTTCTTT.

There are many counts of this clone. The rearrangement links TRBV5-1 to TRBJ2-7; 8 bases match TRBD1. The ends lost 3 bases at V and 5 bases at J; junction bases unmatched: 10. There are 15 residues in the CDR3. Germline CDR1 reads SGHRS; CDR2 reads YFSETQ. CDR3 DNA sequence: TGCGCCAGCAGCTCACCCCCTCAGGGGGCGAACGAGCAGTACTTC. Translated, it gives CASSSPPQGANEQYF.

The gene calls are TRBV30 and TRBJ2-3, with 9 bases fitting TRBD2. CDR3 length equals 15 residues. J gave up 5 bases and V 2 bases, and 8 bases lay outside the gene matches. Germline V lookup: CDR1 GTSNPN, CDR2 SVGIG (reference sequence). The CDR3 is CAWSFSGGRVDTQYF. In DNA form, the CDR3 reads TGTGCCTGGAGTTTCAGCGGGGGGAGGGTAGATACGCAGTATTTT.

The genes are TRBV7-3 and TRBJ1-3; TRBD1 might be the D (6 bases). CDR3 length: 15 residues. The germline V gene encodes CDR1 SGHTA and CDR2 FQGTGA. The V end lost 0 bases, the J end lost 3 bases, and 9 bases lay between the germline ends. In DNA, the CDR3 is TGTGCCAGCAGCTTAACGCGACAGGTTGGAAACACCATATATTTT. Translating it yields CASSLTRQVGNTIYF.

The chain links TRBV7-3 to TRBJ1-6; tentative D call: TRBD1 (6 bases). From germline, CDR1 is SGHTA and CDR2 FQGTGA. Trimming stripped 4 bases from V and 4 bases from J, with 8 bases between. CDR3 length: 14 residues. CDR3 protein: CASSSQGYNSPLHF. CDR3 nucleotides: TGTGCCAGCAGCTCGCAGGGGTATAATTCACCCCTCCACTTT.

The chain employs TRBV18 and TRBJ1-3; 8 bases align to TRBD1. The CDR3 runs 16 residues. After removal of 4 bases from V and 2 bases from J, the junction contained 7 bases not matched to a gene. Germline-derived CDR1 and CDR2 are KGHSH and LQKENI. CDR3 residues: CASSLSRGQAGNTIYF. The CDR3 DNA is TGTGCCAGCTCACTTTCCAGGGGGCAGGCTGGAAACACCATATATTTT.

V usage is TRBV5-5 and J usage is TRBJ2-7, with 11 bases lining up with TRBD1. With 0 bases clipped from V and 0 bases from J, the junction kept 5 bases outside the gene matches. This CDR3 region has 17 residues. Germline V gene lookup returns CDR1 SGHKS and CDR2 YYEKEE (reference sequence). This chain's CDR3 is CASSLEGQGVLSYEQYF. In DNA form, the CDR3 reads TGTGCCAGCAGCTTGGAGGGACAGGGGGTTCTCTCCTACGAGCAGTACTTC.

This chain links TRBV6-6 with TRBJ1-3, with 7 bases identical to TRBD1. Germline values: CDR1 MNHNY, CDR2 SVGAGI (reference sequence). The trim removed 2 bases at V and 7 bases at J, leaving 8 bases unmatched. CDR3 length equals 15 residues. Written as DNA, the CDR3 is TGTGCCAGCAGTTACGGGGCCCAACAGGGGAACACCATATATTTT. Its protein product is CASSYGAQQGNTIYF.